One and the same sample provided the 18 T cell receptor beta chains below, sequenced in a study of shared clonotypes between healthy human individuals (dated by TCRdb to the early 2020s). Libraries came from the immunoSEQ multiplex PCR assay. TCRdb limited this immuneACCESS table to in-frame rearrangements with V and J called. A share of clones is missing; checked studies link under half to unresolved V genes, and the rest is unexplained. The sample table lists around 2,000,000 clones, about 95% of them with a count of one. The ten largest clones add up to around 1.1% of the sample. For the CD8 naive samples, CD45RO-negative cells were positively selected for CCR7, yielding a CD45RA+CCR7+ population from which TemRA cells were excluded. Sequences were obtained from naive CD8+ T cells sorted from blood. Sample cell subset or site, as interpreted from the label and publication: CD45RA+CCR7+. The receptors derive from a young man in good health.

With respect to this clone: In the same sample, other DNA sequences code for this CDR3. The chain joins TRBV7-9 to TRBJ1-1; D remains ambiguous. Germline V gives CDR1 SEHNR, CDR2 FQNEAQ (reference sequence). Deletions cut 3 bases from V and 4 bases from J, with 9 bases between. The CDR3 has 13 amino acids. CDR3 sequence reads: CASSLGLGTEAFF. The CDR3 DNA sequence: TGTGCCAGCAGCTTGGGTTTAGGCACTGAAGCTTTCTTT. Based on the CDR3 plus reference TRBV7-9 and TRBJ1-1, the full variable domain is DTGVSQNPRHKITKRGQNVTFRCDPISEHNRLYWYRQTLGQGPEFLTYFQNEAQLEKSRLLSDRFSAERPKGSFSTLEIQRTEQGDSAMYLCASSLGLGTEAFFGQGTRLTVV.

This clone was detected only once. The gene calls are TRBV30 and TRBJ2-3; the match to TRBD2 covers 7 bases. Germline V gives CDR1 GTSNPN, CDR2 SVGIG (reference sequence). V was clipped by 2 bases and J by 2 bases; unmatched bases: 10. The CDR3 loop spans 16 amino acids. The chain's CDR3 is CAWSLWEGLHTDTQYF. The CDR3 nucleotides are TGTGCCTGGAGTTTGTGGGAGGGCCTGCACACAGATACGCAGTATTTT. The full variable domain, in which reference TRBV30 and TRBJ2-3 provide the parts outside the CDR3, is SQTIHQWPATLVQPVGSPLSLECTVEGTSNPNLYWYRQAAGRGLQLLFYSVGIGQISSEVPQNLSASRPQDRQFILSSKKLLLSDSGFYLCAWSLWEGLHTDTQYFGPGTRLTVL.

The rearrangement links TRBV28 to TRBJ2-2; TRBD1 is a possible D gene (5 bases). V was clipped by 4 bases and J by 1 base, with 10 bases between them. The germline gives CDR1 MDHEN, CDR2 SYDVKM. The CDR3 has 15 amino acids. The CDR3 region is CASSSPDRNTGELFF. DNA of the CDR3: TGTGCCAGCAGTTCCCCCGACAGGAACACCGGGGAGCTGTTTTTT.

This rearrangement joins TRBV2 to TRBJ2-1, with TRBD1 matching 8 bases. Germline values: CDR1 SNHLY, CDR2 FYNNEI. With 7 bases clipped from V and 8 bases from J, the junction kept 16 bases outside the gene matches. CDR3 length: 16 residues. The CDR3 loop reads CASNLTRDRNEDEQFF. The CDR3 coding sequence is TGTGCCAGCAATCTAACCCGGGACAGGAACGAAGATGAGCAGTTCTTC.

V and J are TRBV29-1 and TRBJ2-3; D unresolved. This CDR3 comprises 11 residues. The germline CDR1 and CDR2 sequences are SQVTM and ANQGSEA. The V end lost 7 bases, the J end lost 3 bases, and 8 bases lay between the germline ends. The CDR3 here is CSETDTDTQYF. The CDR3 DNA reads TGCAGCGAAACAGATACAGATACGCAGTATTTT.

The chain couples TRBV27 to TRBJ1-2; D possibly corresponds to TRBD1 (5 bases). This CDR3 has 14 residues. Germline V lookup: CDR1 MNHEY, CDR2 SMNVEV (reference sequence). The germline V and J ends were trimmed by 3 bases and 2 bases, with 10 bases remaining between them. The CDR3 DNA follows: TGTGCCAGCAGTTTTGGGGAGGGGAACTATGGCTACACCTTC. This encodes CASSFGEGNYGYTF.

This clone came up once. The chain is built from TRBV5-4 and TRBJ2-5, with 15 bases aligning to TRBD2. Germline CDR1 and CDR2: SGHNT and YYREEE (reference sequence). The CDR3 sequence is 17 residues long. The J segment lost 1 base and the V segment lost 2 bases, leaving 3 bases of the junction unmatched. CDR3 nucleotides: TGTGCCAGCAGCTTCGGACTAGCGGGAGGGCCCCAAGAGACCCAGTACTTC. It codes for CASSFGLAGGPQETQYF. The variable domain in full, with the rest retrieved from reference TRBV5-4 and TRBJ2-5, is ETGVTQSPTHLIKTRGQQVTLRCSSQSGHNTVSWYQQALGQGPQFIFQYYREEENGRGNFPPRFSGLQFPNYSSELNVNALELDDSALYLCASSFGLAGGPQETQYFGPGTRLLVL.

CDR3 in amino acids: CASSETSRAETQYF. DNA of the CDR3: TGCGCCAGCAGTGAGACTAGTAGAGCGGAGACCCAGTACTTC. V is TRBV10-2 and J is TRBJ2-5; D may be TRBD2 (5 bases). Germline V gene lookup returns CDR1 WSHSY and CDR2 SAAADI. The V and J ends lost 2 bases and 5 bases respectively, with 12 bases between them. This CDR3 spans 14 amino acids.

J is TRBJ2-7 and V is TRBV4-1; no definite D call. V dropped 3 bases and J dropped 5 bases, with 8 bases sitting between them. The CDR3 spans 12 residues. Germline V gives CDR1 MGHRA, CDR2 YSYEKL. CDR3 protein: CASSQGNDEQYF. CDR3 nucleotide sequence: TGCGCCAGCAGCCAGGGCAACGACGAGCAGTACTTC.

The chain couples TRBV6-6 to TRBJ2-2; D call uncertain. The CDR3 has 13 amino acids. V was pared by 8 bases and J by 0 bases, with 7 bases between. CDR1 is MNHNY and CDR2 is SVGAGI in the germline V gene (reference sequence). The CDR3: CASQAPNTGELFF. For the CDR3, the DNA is TGTGCCAGCCAAGCGCCGAACACCGGGGAGCTGTTTTTT.

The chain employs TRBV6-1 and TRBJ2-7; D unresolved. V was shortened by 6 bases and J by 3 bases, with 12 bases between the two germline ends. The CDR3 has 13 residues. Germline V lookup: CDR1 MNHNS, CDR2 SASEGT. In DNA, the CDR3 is TGTGCCAGCAGCCCTCGGGCAGACTACGAGCAGTACTTC. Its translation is CASSPRADYEQYF.

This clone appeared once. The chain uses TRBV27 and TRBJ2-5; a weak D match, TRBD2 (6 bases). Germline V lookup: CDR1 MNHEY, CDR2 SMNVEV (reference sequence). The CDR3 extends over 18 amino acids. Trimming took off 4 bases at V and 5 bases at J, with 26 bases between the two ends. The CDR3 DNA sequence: TGTGCCAGCAGTTCTTTAACCCCAAGGGGCGGGACGGGGGAGACCCAGTACTTC. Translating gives CASSSLTPRGGTGETQYF.

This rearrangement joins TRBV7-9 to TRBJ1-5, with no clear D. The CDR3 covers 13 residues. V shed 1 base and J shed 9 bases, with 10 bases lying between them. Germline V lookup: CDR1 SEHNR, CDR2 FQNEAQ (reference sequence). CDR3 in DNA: TGTGCCAGCAGCTTAGGGGTTAGCTGGCCCCAGCATTTT. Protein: CASSLGVSWPQHF.

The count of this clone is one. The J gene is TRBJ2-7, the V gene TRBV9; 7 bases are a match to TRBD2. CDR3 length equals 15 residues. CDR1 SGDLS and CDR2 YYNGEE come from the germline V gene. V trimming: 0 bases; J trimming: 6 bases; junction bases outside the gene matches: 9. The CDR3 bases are TGTGCCAGCAGCGTAGCTGGCGGGAGATCTGGCGAGCAGTACTTC. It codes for CASSVAGGRSGEQYF.

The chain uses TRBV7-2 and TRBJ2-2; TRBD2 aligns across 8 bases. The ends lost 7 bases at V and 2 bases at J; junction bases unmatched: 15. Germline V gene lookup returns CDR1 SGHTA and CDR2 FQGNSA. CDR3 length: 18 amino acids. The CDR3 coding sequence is TGTGCCAGCACCGGATCCCATTCGGGAGGGCTAAACACCGGGGAGCTGTTTTTT. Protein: CASTGSHSGGLNTGELFF.

The CDR3 DNA sequence: TGTGCCAGCAGCAGACCATACGCGGGGCGTGAGGGCTACACCTTC. This translates into CASSRPYAGREGYTF. The V gene is TRBV5-6, the J gene TRBJ1-2; the D gene is possibly TRBD1 (5 bases). This CDR3 comprises 15 residues. Germline V CDR1 and CDR2: SGHDT, YYEEEE. The V and J ends lost 4 bases and 8 bases respectively, with 21 bases between them.

This CDR3 is CASSLSSLFSYEQYF. In DNA form, the CDR3 reads TGTGCCAGCAGCTTGTCTTCTCTTTTCTCCTACGAGCAGTACTTC. The V and J genes are TRBV13 and TRBJ2-7; D call uncertain. The CDR3 runs 15 residues. Trimming pared 3 bases from V and 0 bases from J, leaving 12 bases between. The V gene's germline CDR1 is PRHDT and CDR2 FYEKMQ (reference sequence).

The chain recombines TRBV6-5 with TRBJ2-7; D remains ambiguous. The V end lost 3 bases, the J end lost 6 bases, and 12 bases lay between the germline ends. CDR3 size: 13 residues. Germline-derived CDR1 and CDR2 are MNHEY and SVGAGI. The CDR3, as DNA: TGTGCCAGCAGTTATCGAGAGGTCGGCGAGCAGTACTTC. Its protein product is CASSYREVGEQYF.